Given below is one T cell receptor (beta chain) in context. This specimen comes from a study of blood T cell repertoires in COVID-19. Study information: Acute-phase and convalescent COVID-19 samples originated in the United States, Italy and Spain. T cells, B-cell-depleted T cells, or PBMCs supplied cDNA or gDNA.

Libraries were prepared by immunoSEQ multiplex PCR; TCRdb keeps only in-frame clonotypes and omits some of them. Of hundreds of thousands of clones in the sample, about nine tenths were seen once. Seattle's enrolled individuals joined amid active infection and were then monitored longitudinally. The receptor's source is a woman in her twenties or thirties with COVID-19, enrolled during active disease. Specimen: peripheral blood.

The CDR3 is CASRPGGLETQYF. CDR3 DNA: TGCGCCAGTCGGCCAGGGGGGCTAGAGACCCAGTACTTC. The chain is built from TRBV5-1 and TRBJ2-5, with D maybe TRBD1 (7 bases). The V gene's germline CDR1 is SGHRS and CDR2 YFSETQ. This CDR3 has 13 amino acids. Trimming took 8 bases from V and 4 from J, leaving 15 bases between them.